This TCR beta chain was profiled in a study of metastatic and nonmetastatic thyroid tumors. At the level of the study: Repertoire data that came from the blood and tumor or nodule tissue of malignant and benign thyroid patients were compared. The study's findings and limits: It was reported that TCR beta diversity was significantly higher in malignant thyroid tumors than benign nodules, in blood and tumor.

Nobody among the patients had been given any treatment before thyroid surgery. Authors' analysis steps: Clinicopathological groups of papillary thyroid cancer showed CDR3 differences that were used to build a distant-metastasis classifier. MiXCR was used by TCRdb to re-call the PCR reads. The V and J calls here are based on TCRdb, not the publication. The sample holds 31,000 or so clones, 15% to 20% seen once. The CDR3 extends over 15 amino acids. V was pared by 5 bases and J by 1 base, with 14 bases between. Germline V CDR1 and CDR2: SGHAT, FQNNGV. This clone was found many times. Its antigen is unidentified.

V gene TRBV11-2 combines with J gene TRBJ1-1; perhaps TRBD1 as D (5 bases). This TCR was recovered from a female donor with papillary thyroid cancer or a benign thyroid nodule (not recorded which). Some clones in this sample may be carry-over from other donors' samples. The sequenced sample consisted of blood. The CDR3 nucleotides read TGTGCCAGCAGCCTGAGGGGCAGGGAGAACACTGAAGCTTTCTTT. Protein sequence: CASSLRGRENTEAFF.